These 22 T cell receptor beta chains share one sample of origin, sequenced in a study of blood T cells in healthy people across ages. Next came a second PCR, run for about 6 to 11 cycles, which used a sample-barcoded 5' primer along with a J-beta primer mix. TCRdb fed the 5' RACE reads into MiXCR, producing one record per CDR3 protein. This sample carries 630,000 or so distinct CDR3 sequences, about 30% of them seen once, and the ten largest clones take approximately 14%. Input material: blood. All receptors derive from a woman older than 75 in good health.

This clonotype was counted only a few times. Possible read error: a much larger clone is one base away. The rearrangement joins TRBV25-1 to TRBJ2-1; unclear D gene. The J call may not be correct, given that the DNA end is closer to TRBJ2-7. The CDR3 has 16 amino acids. Germline V gives CDR1 MGHDK, CDR2 SYGVNS. The CDR3 sequence: CASSESFPSSYNEQYF. CDR3 bases: TGTGCCAGCAGTGAGAGCTTCCCAAGCTCCTACAATGAGCAGTACTTC.

On this clonotype itself: The CDR3 end shows no conserved phenylalanine or tryptophan, and so a read error is likely. V gene TRBV27 combines with J gene TRBJ2-6; D is unclear. The germline V and J ends were trimmed by 8 bases and 0 bases, with 8 bases remaining between them. The CDR3 sequence is 14 residues long. Germline V gene data show CDR1 as MNHEY and CDR2 as SMNVEV (reference sequence). The DNA of the CDR3 is TGTGCCAGCCCGATCTACTCTGGGGCCAACGTCCTGACTTGC. It encodes CASPIYSGANVLTC.

The CDR3 DNA reads as TGTGCCAGCAGCGTAGCTTGGGAGTCCGAGCAGTACTTC. This gives the protein CASSVAWESEQYF. This chain connects TRBV9 to TRBJ2-5, with D perhaps TRBD2 (5 bases). TRBJ2-7 matches the DNA end more closely, so the J call is doubtful. Germline V gene data show CDR1 as SGDLS and CDR2 as YYNGEE. The length of the CDR3 is 13 residues.

The chain has TRBV9 and TRBJ1-3, with a tentative D call TRBD1 (5 bases). This CDR3 is built from 14 residues. Trimming cost V 0 bases and J 3 bases, with 7 bases left between them. The germline CDR1 and CDR2 sequences are SGDLS and YYNGEE. The CDR3 DNA is TGTGCCAGCAGCGTAGAAGGGGTTGGAAACACCATATATTTT. This translates into CASSVEGVGNTIYF.

The chain joins TRBV7-2 to TRBJ2-5; 9 nucleotides align to TRBD2. Losses at the gene ends were 1 base for V and 7 bases for J; bases not matched to a gene: 10. CDR1 is SGHTA, CDR2 FQGNSA, per germline. This CDR3 has 16 residues. Here the CDR3 reads CASSLGLAGAFGTQYF. The CDR3 nucleotides are TGTGCCAGCAGCTTAGGATTAGCGGGAGCCTTCGGGACCCAGTACTTC.

This clonotype was detected only once. A read error may produce the germline difference seen at one junction end. The chain uses TRBV14 and TRBJ1-6; TRBD1 matches 11 bases. The CDR3 has 16 amino acids. Germline V gene sequence: CDR1 SGHDN, CDR2 FVKESK. The CDR3 DNA is TGTGCCAGCAGCCACGTCCCCGGACAGGGGGCTTCACCCCCCCACTTT. It codes for CASSHVPGQGASPPHF.

The table lists this clonotype with many counts. The CDR3 loop reads CASSQDKGGFYNEQFF. Here the CDR3 DNA reads TGCGCCAGCAGCCAAGATAAAGGGGGCTTCTACAATGAGCAGTTCTTC. This chain links TRBV4-3 with TRBJ2-1; 7 nucleotides align to TRBD1. CDR1 and CDR2 (germline): LGHNA, YSLEER. V gave up 0 bases and J gave up 3 bases; unmatched junction bases: 5. The CDR3 runs to 16 residues.

The table lists this clonotype with many counts. The rearrangement joins TRBV3-1 to TRBJ2-7; TRBD2 agrees at 7 bases. CDR1 is LGHDT and CDR2 is YNNKEL in the germline V gene (reference sequence). V gave up 0 bases and J gave up 6 bases; unmatched junction bases: 5. This CDR3 spans 14 amino acids. The DNA of the CDR3 is TGTGCCAGCAGCCAAGACCGGGGGGACGGCGAGCAGTACTTC. It yields the protein CASSQDRGDGEQYF.

This clonotype was seen repeatedly, ten times or more. The chain uses TRBV9 and TRBJ1-5; D call uncertain. CDR3 length equals 13 residues. The V gene's germline CDR1 is SGDLS and CDR2 YYNGEE. The V end lost 2 bases, the J end lost 1 base, and 4 bases lay between the germline ends. As DNA, the CDR3 is TGTGCCAGCAGCGTTGGAAGCAATCAGCCCCAGCATTTT. It yields the protein CASSVGSNQPQHF.

This clonotype was picked up many times. The chain employs TRBV5-6 and TRBJ2-5; D unclear. Germline CDR1 is SGHDT and CDR2 is YYEEEE. With 0 bases removed from V and 2 bases from J, the gap between germline ends came to 8 bases. The CDR3 runs to 14 residues. CDR3 sequence reads: CASSLGQPQETQYF. In nucleotides, the CDR3 is TGTGCCAGCAGCTTGGGGCAGCCTCAAGAGACCCAGTACTTC.

This clonotype was detected ten times or more. The V and J genes are TRBV7-9 and TRBJ1-1, with D possibly being TRBD1 (5 bases). The CDR3 consists of 18 residues. V was cut by 2 bases and J by 2 bases, with 21 bases left in between. Germline CDR1 is SEHNR and CDR2 is FQNEAQ (reference sequence). The CDR3, as DNA: TGTGCCAGCAGCTTAAGGCTGGCGGGGCGCACGGGAAACACTGAAGCTTTCTTT. It codes for CASSLRLAGRTGNTEAFF.

A remark on this clonotype: A much larger clone lies a single base off, so this may be a read error. CDR3 loop: CASSINTGNYNERFF. The CDR3 DNA is TGTGCCAGCAGCATAAATACAGGGAACTACAATGAGCGGTTCTTC. The chain couples TRBV5-5 to TRBJ2-1; the D gene is possibly TRBD1 (6 bases). Germline V gene sequence: CDR1 SGHKS, CDR2 YYEKEE (reference sequence). There are 15 residues in the CDR3. Supplemented by reference TRBV5-5 and TRBJ2-1, the full variable domain reads DAGVTQSPTHLIKTRGQQVTLRCSPISGHKSVSWYQQVLGQGPQFIFQYYEKEERGRGNFPDRFSARQFPNYSSELNVNALLLGDSALYLCASSINTGNYNERFFGPGTRLTVL.

The rearrangement links TRBV7-9 to TRBJ1-1, with D unresolved. Germline V gives CDR1 SEHNR, CDR2 FQNEAQ (reference sequence). CDR3 size: 11 residues. Trimming took off 3 bases at V and 8 bases at J, with 7 bases between the two ends. The CDR3 nucleotides are TGTGCCAGCAGCTTCGGCCAAGAAGCTTTCTTT. Residues: CASSFGQEAFF.

Notes on this clonotype: A much larger clone lies one base from this, so it may be a read error. The genes are TRBV12-3 or TRBV12-4 and TRBJ2-3, with a possible D match to TRBD1 (5 bases). This CDR3 is built from 14 residues. Trimming took off 4 bases at V and 10 bases at J, with 18 bases between the two ends. In DNA, the CDR3 is TGTGCCAGCAGTTGGTCCAGGGTCCAACCCGCGCAGTATTTT. The encoded protein is CASSWSRVQPAQYF.

J is TRBJ1-1 and V is TRBV7-8; no firm D call. Between the trimmed V and J ends, which lost 2 bases and 3 bases, there was a span of 7 bases. Germline V gene data show CDR1 as SGHVS and CDR2 as FQNEAQ. This CDR3 spans 13 amino acids. CDR3 sequence reads: CASSLTDYTEAFF. CDR3 DNA sequence: TGTGCCAGCAGCTTAACCGATTACACTGAAGCTTTCTTT. Variable domain in full (rest from reference TRBV7-8 and TRBJ1-1): GAGVSQSPRYKVAKRGQDVALRCDPISGHVSLFWYQQALGQGPEFLTYFQNEAQLDKSGLPSDRFFAERPEGSVSTLKIQRTQQEDSAVYLCASSLTDYTEAFFGQGTRLTVV.

About this clonotype: One base away lies a much larger clone, so this may be a sequencing read error. The chain employs TRBV7-8 and TRBJ1-1, with a weak D call TRBD1 (6 bases). Looked up from germline, CDR1 is SGHVS and CDR2 is FQNEAQ. The CDR3 length is 14 residues. The CDR3 is CAGSSGQGYTEAFF. In nucleotides, the CDR3 is TGTGCCGGCAGCTCAGGGCAGGGGTACACTGAAGCTTTCTTT.

This clonotype has ten or more counts. The chain links TRBV7-3 to TRBJ2-3; a weak D match, TRBD1 (6 bases). The CDR3 spans 14 residues. Between the trimmed V and J ends, which lost 1 base and 4 bases, there was a span of 9 bases. From germline, CDR1 is SGHTA and CDR2 FQGTGA. The chain's CDR3 is CASSLNRAADTQYF. CDR3 DNA sequence: TGTGCCAGCAGCTTAAACAGGGCGGCAGATACGCAGTATTTT.

This clonotype appeared a few times. The chain couples TRBV7-3 to TRBJ1-6; perhaps TRBD1 as D (5 bases). CDR3 length: 15 amino acids. Germline assignment: CDR1 SGHTA and CDR2 FQGTGA. The germline V and J ends were trimmed by 3 bases and 10 bases, with 16 bases remaining between them. CDR3 nucleotide sequence: TGTGCCAGCAGCTTCGTAGGAGGGGAATCCTCACCCCTCCACTTT. Its translation: CASSFVGGESSPLHF.

This clonotype came up once. This sequence joins TRBV20-1 and TRBJ2-1; D is unclear. The V and J ends lost 2 bases and 3 bases respectively, with 11 bases between them. Per germline, CDR1 DFQATT and CDR2 SNEGSKA (reference sequence). CDR3 length: 14 residues. Here the CDR3 reads CSARRLEVYNEQFF. CDR3 coding DNA: TGCAGTGCTAGACGGCTAGAGGTCTACAATGAGCAGTTCTTC.

This clonotype was counted many times. J is TRBJ2-7 and V is TRBV29-1; D not certain. The CDR3 runs to 11 residues. V lost 5 bases and J 2 bases, leaving 7 bases between the germline ends. Germline V gene lookup returns CDR1 SQVTM and CDR2 ANQGSEA. The CDR3 DNA follows: TGCAGCGTTCACTGGGCCTACGAGCAGTACTTC. Its translation: CSVHWAYEQYF.

This clonotype has just one count. This chain uses TRBV7-2 with TRBJ1-1, with D unresolved. V was trimmed by 2 bases and J by 10 bases, leaving 11 bases between them. The CDR3 spans 12 residues. CDR1 is SGHTA and CDR2 is FQGNSA in the germline V gene. CDR3 nucleotide sequence: TGTGCCAGCAGCTTAATCGGCAACTCAGCTTTCTTT. This gives the protein CASSLIGNSAFF. The whole variable domain, filled in from reference TRBV7-2 and TRBJ1-1, reads GAGVSQSPSNKVTEKGKDVELRCDPISGHTALYWYRQSLGQGLEFLIYFQGNSAPDKSGLPSDRFSAERTGGSVSTLTIQRTQQEDSAVYLCASSLIGNSAFFGQGTRLTVV.

This chain uses TRBV12-3 or TRBV12-4 with TRBJ1-3, with 11 bases aligning to TRBD1. J was trimmed by 3 bases and V by 4 bases; bases with no gene match: 5. CDR3 size: 16 residues. CDR3 loop: CASSSWTGGFGNTIYF. The CDR3 DNA is TGTGCCAGCAGTTCCTGGACAGGGGGCTTTGGAAACACCATATATTTT.